One and the same sample provided the 15 T cell receptor beta chains below, sequenced in a study of metastatic and nonmetastatic thyroid tumors. All patients reached thyroid surgery having received no treatment beforehand. MiXCR reprocessed the PCR reads for TCRdb. The sample lists 25,000 to 30,000 clones, approximately 22% seen once, with 25% to 30% in the top ten. Sequencing was carried out using blood. All receptors come from a male donor with papillary thyroid cancer or a benign thyroid nodule (not recorded which). Some clones in this sample may be carry-over from other donors' samples.

This clone showed up many times. The V call is TRBV20-1, the J call TRBJ2-2; 11 bases are shared with TRBD2. The CDR3 covers 16 residues. The V segment lost 4 bases and the J segment 5 bases; nucleotides outside the gene matches: 9. From germline, CDR1 is DFQATT and CDR2 SNEGSKA (reference sequence). The CDR3 DNA reads TGCAGTGCTACCCGAACTAGCGGGAGTAGTACCGGGGAGCTGTTTTTT. Encoded protein: CSATRTSGSSTGELFF.

The chain employs TRBV28 and TRBJ1-2; D is ambiguous. Germline CDR1 and CDR2: MDHEN and SYDVKM. Trimming removed 2 bases at V and 4 bases at J, with 14 bases between. This CDR3 spans 15 amino acids. The CDR3 DNA sequence: TGTGCCAGCAGTTTAAGGAGGTCAGACCCCTATGGCTACACCTTC. Translating gives CASSLRRSDPYGYTF.

This clone came up a few times. V is TRBV6-1 and J is TRBJ1-6; no clear D gene. The germline V and J ends were trimmed by 6 bases and 8 bases, with 14 bases remaining between them. The length of the CDR3 is 14 residues. Looked up from germline, CDR1 is MNHNS and CDR2 is SASEGT. The CDR3 nucleotides read TGTGCCAGCAGGGACGGCGGAACTTATTCACCCCTCCACTTT. Its translation: CASRDGGTYSPLHF.

By share, this clone ranks as medium-sized. This chain connects TRBV11-2 to TRBJ1-2; D perhaps matches TRBD1 (6 bases). This CDR3 is 14 amino acids long. CDR1 and CDR2 from the germline V gene are SGHAT and FQNNGV. V lost 0 bases and J 5 bases, leaving 10 bases between the germline ends. CDR3 residues: CASSLEPDRYGYTF. The DNA for the CDR3 is TGTGCCAGCAGCTTAGAACCGGACAGATATGGCTACACCTTC.

V is TRBV4-3 and J is TRBJ2-5, with no clear D. The CDR3 is 16 residues long. V lost 10 bases and J 1 base, leaving 22 bases between the germline ends. Germline V lookup: CDR1 LGHNA, CDR2 YSLEER. The CDR3 region is CAIRPESLAVQETQYF. In nucleotides, the CDR3 is TGCGCCATCCGCCCGGAAAGTTTAGCAGTCCAAGAGACCCAGTACTTC.

In regard to this clone: Since no conserved phenylalanine or tryptophan closes the CDR3, a read error is the likely cause. This chain uses TRBV15 with TRBJ2-5, with unresolved D. The CDR3 is made up of 13 amino acids. With 7 bases removed from V and 4 bases from J, the gap between germline ends came to 13 bases. Per the germline V gene, CDR1 is LNHNV and CDR2 is YYDKDF (reference sequence). The CDR3 sequence: CATTIYAGETQYI. DNA for the CDR3: TGTGCCACCACCATATATGCTGGAGAGACCCAGTACATC.

This clone was seen many times. V and J are TRBV6-1 and TRBJ1-2; D possibly corresponds to TRBD1 (6 bases). Germline V gives CDR1 MNHNS, CDR2 SASEGT. The CDR3 length is 13 residues. Trimming removed 6 bases at V and 4 bases at J, with 12 bases between. In DNA form, the CDR3 reads TGTGCCAGCAGCGGACAGTTGAGCTATGGCTACACCTTC. Amino acid sequence: CASSGQLSYGYTF.

This clone was observed at least ten times. The rearrangement uses TRBV6-4 and TRBJ2-1, with 7 bases aligning to TRBD2. The CDR3 runs 13 residues. Germline CDR1 MRHNA, CDR2 SNTAGT. V was clipped by 3 bases and J by 5 bases; unmatched bases: 1. The DNA for the CDR3 is TGTGCCAGCAGTGAAGGGACTAACAATGAGCAGTTCTTC. Its translation: CASSEGTNNEQFF.

At least ten counts were recorded for this clone. Here the CDR3 DNA reads TGTGCCAGCAGACACCCCGGGCCAGGGAAGGTGGAAGAAAAACTGTTTTTT. Translation: CASRHPGPGKVEEKLFF. The genes are TRBV6-4 and TRBJ1-4; TRBD1 might be the D (5 bases). The germline V and J ends were trimmed by 6 bases and 8 bases, with 25 bases remaining between them. The CDR3 spans 17 residues. CDR1 MRHNA and CDR2 SNTAGT come from the germline V gene.

This clone has a count of ten or more. V and J are TRBV20-1 and TRBJ2-3, with D perhaps matching TRBD2 (5 bases). The CDR3 totals 16 residues. The ends were cut back, 0 bases at V and 0 bases at J, with 13 bases in the middle. Germline CDR1 DFQATT, CDR2 SNEGSKA (reference sequence). The chain's CDR3 is CSARDELAFSTDTQYF. CDR3 in DNA: TGCAGTGCTAGAGATGAGCTAGCCTTTAGCACAGATACGCAGTATTTT.

This clone was detected ten times or more. This rearrangement joins TRBV29-1 to TRBJ2-1; possible D gene TRBD1, 6 bases. The germline V gene encodes CDR1 SQVTM and CDR2 ANQGSEA. Trimming removed 2 bases at V and 7 bases at J, with 9 bases between. The length of the CDR3 is 12 residues. The CDR3 nucleotides read TGCAGCGTTGAACAGGGGCGGAATGAGCAGTTCTTC. This encodes CSVEQGRNEQFF.

This clone was observed a handful of times. Its ends do not fully match the called genes, so a read error is possible. This chain connects TRBV12-5 to TRBJ2-3, with 7 bases matching TRBD1. The CDR3 is 13 amino acids. Germline V lookup: CDR1 LGHNT, CDR2 FRNRAP. As DNA, the CDR3 is TGTGCTAGTGGTGGACAGGTCGCAGAGACGCTGTATTTT. As protein: CASGGQVAETLYF.

With respect to this clone: At one boundary the junction diverges from the germline segment, which might be a read error. V is TRBV30 and J is TRBJ1-5; possibly TRBD1 for D (5 bases). Germline V gene lookup returns CDR1 GTSNPN and CDR2 SVGIG (reference sequence). CDR3 length equals 13 residues. CDR3 coding DNA: TGTGCCTGGAGTGAGGAGGGGAATCAGCCCCAGAATTTT. Encoded protein: CAWSEEGNQPQNF.

This clone is judged medium-sized. This chain links TRBV30 with TRBJ1-6; possible D gene TRBD1, 5 bases. This CDR3 is built from 13 residues. V dropped 4 bases and J dropped 8 bases, with 12 bases sitting between them. Germline lookup yields CDR1 GTSNPN and CDR2 SVGIG (reference sequence). CDR3 sequence reads: CAWNWGRDSPLHF. The CDR3 DNA sequence: TGTGCCTGGAACTGGGGACGGGATTCACCCCTCCACTTT. The variable domain in full, with the rest retrieved from reference TRBV30 and TRBJ1-6, is SQTIHQWPATLVQPVGSPLSLECTVEGTSNPNLYWYRQAAGRGLQLLFYSVGIGQISSEVPQNLSASRPQDRQFILSSKKLLLSDSGFYLCAWNWGRDSPLHFGNGTRLTVT.

This clone was found many times. In nucleotides, the CDR3 is TGTGCCAGCAGCTCTGCGGAGCTCTATAGCAATCAGCCCCAGCATTTT. Protein: CASSSAELYSNQPQHF. The chain combines TRBV28 with TRBJ1-5; D gene uncertain. V was trimmed by 6 bases and J by 0 bases, leaving 15 bases between them. CDR3 length: 16 residues. The germline CDR1 and CDR2 sequences are MDHEN and SYDVKM.